This entry concerns a single T cell receptor beta chain. Its target is not known. After removal of 10 bases from V and 2 bases from J, the junction contained 6 bases not matched to a gene. The CDR3 length is 15 residues. Germline CDR1 and CDR2: LNHDA and SQIVND (reference sequence). The sample belongs to a study of graft-versus-host responses after intestinal transplantation. For the study at large: The whole recipient group had anti-thymocyte globulin induction followed by tacrolimus and steroids for two to three years.

Findings of the study overall: The study found high graft-versus-host to host-versus-graft clonal ratios in allografts of patients with graft-donor T cell macrochimerism. GvH clones appeared in recipient marrow, some first in ileum or blood.

The assay was immunoSEQ multiplex PCR, and TCRdb's table has in-frame clones only and misses some. The sample lists some 110,000 clones, roughly nine tenths occurring once. Here the sequenced sample was unstimulated CD4+ T cells sorted from spleen or lymph node cells, taken before transplant. The chain combines TRBV19 with TRBJ1-5; TRBD1 matches 12 bases. This clonotype was sampled from a human donor who was the organ donor for an intestinal transplant. The CDR3 region has the DNA TGTGCCACTGGGGGGACAGGGGGCGGCAATCAGCCCCAGCATTTT. Amino acid sequence: CATGGTGGGNQPQHF.